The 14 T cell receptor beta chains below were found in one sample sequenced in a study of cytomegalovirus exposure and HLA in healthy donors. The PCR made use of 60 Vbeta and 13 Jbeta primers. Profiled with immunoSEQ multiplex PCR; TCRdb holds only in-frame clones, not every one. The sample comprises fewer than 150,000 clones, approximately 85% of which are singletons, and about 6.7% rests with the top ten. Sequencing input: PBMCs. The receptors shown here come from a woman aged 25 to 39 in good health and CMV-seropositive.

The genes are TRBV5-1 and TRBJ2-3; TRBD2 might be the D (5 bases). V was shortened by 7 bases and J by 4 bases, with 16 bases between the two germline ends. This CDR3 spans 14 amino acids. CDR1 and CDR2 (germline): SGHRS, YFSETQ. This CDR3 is CASSDLRGPDTQYF. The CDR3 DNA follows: TGCGCCAGCTCTGACCTTCGGGGTCCAGATACGCAGTATTTT.

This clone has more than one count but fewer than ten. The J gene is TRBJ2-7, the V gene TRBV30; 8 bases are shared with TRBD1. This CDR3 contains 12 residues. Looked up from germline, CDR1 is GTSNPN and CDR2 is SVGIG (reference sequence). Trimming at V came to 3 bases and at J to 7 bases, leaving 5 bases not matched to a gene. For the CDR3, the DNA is TGTGCCTGGAGCTCGGGACAGGATGAGCAGTACTTC. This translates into CAWSSGQDEQYF.

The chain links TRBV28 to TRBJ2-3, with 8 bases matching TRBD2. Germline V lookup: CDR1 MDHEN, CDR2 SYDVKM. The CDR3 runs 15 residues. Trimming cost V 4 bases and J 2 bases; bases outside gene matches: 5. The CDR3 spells CASSSPREVTDTQYF. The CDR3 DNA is TGTGCCAGCAGTTCCCCGCGGGAGGTCACAGATACGCAGTATTTT. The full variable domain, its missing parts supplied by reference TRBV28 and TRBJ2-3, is DVKVTQSSRYLVKRTGEKVFLECVQDMDHENMFWYRQDPGLGLRLIYFSYDVKMKEKGDIPEGYSVSREKKERFSLILESASTNQTSMYLCASSSPREVTDTQYFGPGTRLTVL.

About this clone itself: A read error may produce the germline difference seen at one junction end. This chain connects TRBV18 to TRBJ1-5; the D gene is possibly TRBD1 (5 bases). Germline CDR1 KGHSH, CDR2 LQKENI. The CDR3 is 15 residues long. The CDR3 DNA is TGTGCCAGCTCAAGGATGGCCCAAGGGGATCAACCCCAGCATTTT. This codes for CASSRMAQGDQPQHF.

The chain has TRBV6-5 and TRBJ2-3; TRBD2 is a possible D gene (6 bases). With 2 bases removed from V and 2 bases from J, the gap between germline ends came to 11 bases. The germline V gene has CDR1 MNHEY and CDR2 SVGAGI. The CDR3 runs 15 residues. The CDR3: CASSYGGMLTDTQYF. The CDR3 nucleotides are TGTGCCAGCAGTTACGGGGGGATGCTCACAGATACGCAGTATTTT.

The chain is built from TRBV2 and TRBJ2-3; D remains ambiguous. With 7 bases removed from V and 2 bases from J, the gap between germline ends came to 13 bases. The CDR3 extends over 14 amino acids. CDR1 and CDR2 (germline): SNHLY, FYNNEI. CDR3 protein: CASTRGASTDTQYF. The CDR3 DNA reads TGTGCCAGCACCCGCGGAGCCTCCACAGATACGCAGTATTTT.

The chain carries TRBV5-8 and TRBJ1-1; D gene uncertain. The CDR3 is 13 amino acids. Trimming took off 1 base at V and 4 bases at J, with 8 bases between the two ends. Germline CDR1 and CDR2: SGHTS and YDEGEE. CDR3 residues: CASSLMATTEAFF. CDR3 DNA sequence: TGTGCCAGCAGCTTGATGGCAACCACTGAAGCTTTCTTT.

The DNA of the CDR3 is TGTGCCAGCAGCTCCGGGACAGGCGATAATTCACCCCTCCACTTT. Protein sequence: CASSSGTGDNSPLHF. The chain couples TRBV11-3 to TRBJ1-6; TRBD1 agrees at 8 bases. The CDR3 covers 15 residues. Germline CDR1 reads SGHNT; CDR2 reads YENEEA. The ends lost 4 bases at V and 5 bases at J; junction bases unmatched: 4.

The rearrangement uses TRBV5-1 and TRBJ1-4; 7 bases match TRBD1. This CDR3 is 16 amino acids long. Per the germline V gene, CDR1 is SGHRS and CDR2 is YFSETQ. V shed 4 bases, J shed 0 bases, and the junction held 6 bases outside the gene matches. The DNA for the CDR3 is TGCGCCAGCAGCCACGGACAGGCAACAACTAATGAAAAACTGTTTTTT. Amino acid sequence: CASSHGQATTNEKLFF.

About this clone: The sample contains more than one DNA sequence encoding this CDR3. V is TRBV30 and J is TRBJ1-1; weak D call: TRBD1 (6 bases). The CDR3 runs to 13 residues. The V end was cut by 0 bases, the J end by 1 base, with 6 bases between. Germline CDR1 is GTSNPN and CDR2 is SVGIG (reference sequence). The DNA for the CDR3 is TGTGCCTGGAGTGTAGGGGGGAACACTGAAGCTTTCTTT. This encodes CAWSVGGNTEAFF.

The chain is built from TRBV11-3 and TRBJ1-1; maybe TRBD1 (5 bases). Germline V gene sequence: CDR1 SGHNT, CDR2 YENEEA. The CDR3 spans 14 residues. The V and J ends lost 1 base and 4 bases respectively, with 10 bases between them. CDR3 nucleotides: TGTGCCAGCAGCTTAGCAGGGTATGGCACTGAAGCTTTCTTT. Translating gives CASSLAGYGTEAFF.

In DNA, the CDR3 is TGTGCCAGCAGTAACGGACTAGACGAGACCCAGTACTTC. It specifies CASSNGLDETQYF. The chain couples TRBV28 to TRBJ2-5, with 7 bases fitting TRBD2. CDR1 is MDHEN, CDR2 SYDVKM, per germline. This CDR3 is built from 13 residues. V lost 5 bases to trimming and J lost 5 bases; unmatched junction nucleotides: 5.

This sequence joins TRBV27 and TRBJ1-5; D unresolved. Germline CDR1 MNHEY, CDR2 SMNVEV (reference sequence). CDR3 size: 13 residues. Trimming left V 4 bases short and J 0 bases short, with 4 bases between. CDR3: CASSSNSNQPQHF. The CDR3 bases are TGTGCCAGCAGTTCCAATAGCAATCAGCCCCAGCATTTT.

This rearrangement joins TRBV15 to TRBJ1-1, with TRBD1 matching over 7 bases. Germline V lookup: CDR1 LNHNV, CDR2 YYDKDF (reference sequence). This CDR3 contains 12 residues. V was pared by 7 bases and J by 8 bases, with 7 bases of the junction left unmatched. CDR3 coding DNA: TGTGCCACCACTAGGGGGCGCCGGGAAGCTTTCTTT. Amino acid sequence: CATTRGRREAFF.